The present TCR beta chain was sequenced within a study of blood T cell repertoires in COVID-19. Germline CDR1 SNHLY, CDR2 FYNNEI. Deletions cut 6 bases from V and 5 bases from J, with 16 bases between. This CDR3 is built from 14 residues. Libraries were prepared by immunoSEQ multiplex PCR; TCRdb keeps only in-frame clonotypes and omits some of them. The sample holds under 150,000 clones, roughly four fifths seen once. The rearrangement uses TRBV2 and TRBJ1-1; possible D gene TRBD1, 6 bases. This TCR was recovered from a human donor with acute or convalescent COVID-19. The donor label of this sample is uncertain. Sequencing was carried out using peripheral blood. The CDR3 loop is CASREDRFRTEAFF. As DNA, the CDR3 is TGTGCCAGCAGGGAGGACAGATTTCGGACTGAAGCTTTCTTT.